The 27 T cell receptor beta chains below come from one sample, sequenced in a study of T cell responses to AZD1222 COVID-19 vaccine. Profiled with immunoSEQ multiplex PCR; TCRdb holds only in-frame clones, not every one. The repertoire has some 150,000 clones, 75% to 95% of them found once; the top ten carry about 2%. Source: peripheral blood, taken on day 0 of AZD1222 vaccination. These receptors were taken from an adult in good health.

V gene TRBV5-1 combines with J gene TRBJ2-5, with D possibly TRBD2 on 6 matching bases. In germline, CDR1 is SGHRS, CDR2 YFSETQ. V shed 4 bases and J shed 3 bases, with 10 bases lying between them. This CDR3 comprises 13 residues. CDR3 DNA: TGCGCCAGCAGCGAGGGACTGGAAGAGACCCAGTACTTC. Its protein product is CASSEGLEETQYF.

This clone has just one count. The rearrangement uses TRBV29-1 and TRBJ1-1; 7 nucleotides match TRBD1. Germline lookup yields CDR1 SQVTM and CDR2 ANQGSEA. J was trimmed by 0 bases and V by 7 bases; bases with no gene match: 8. The CDR3 covers 14 residues. The CDR3 spells CSDTGVIMNTEAFF. CDR3 bases: TGCAGCGATACAGGGGTAATAATGAACACTGAAGCTTTCTTT.

V and J are TRBV4-1 and TRBJ2-4; a weak D match, TRBD2 (6 bases). The V end lost 4 bases, the J end lost 0 bases, and 10 bases lay between the germline ends. The CDR3 spans 15 residues. The V gene's germline CDR1 is MGHRA and CDR2 YSYEKL. The CDR3 DNA is TGCGCCAGCAGCCGGATGGGACTAGCCAAAAACATTCAGTACTTC. It translates to CASSRMGLAKNIQYF.

This chain uses TRBV19 with TRBJ2-3; D might be TRBD2 (6 bases). Trimming stripped 5 bases from V and 2 bases from J, with 17 bases between. The CDR3 sequence is 16 residues long. In germline, CDR1 is LNHDA, CDR2 SQIVND (reference sequence). The CDR3 DNA reads TGTGCCAGTAGTTCTTCTCCCGGGGGTATCACAGATACGCAGTATTTT. Translation: CASSSSPGGITDTQYF.

This clone was seen only once. The genes are TRBV10-3 and TRBJ2-7; possible D gene TRBD2, 5 bases. The CDR3 is made up of 14 amino acids. CDR1 is ENHRY and CDR2 is SYGVKD in the germline V gene. Trimming removed 3 bases from V and 2 bases from J, with 11 bases in between. The DNA for the CDR3 is TGTGCCATCAGTGACCGGACTGAAACCTACGAGCAGTACTTC. This gives the protein CAISDRTETYEQYF.

The rearrangement uses TRBV28 and TRBJ1-2; D gene unclear. Germline V gene sequence: CDR1 MDHEN, CDR2 SYDVKM. Trimming took off 2 bases at V and 6 bases at J, with 7 bases between the two ends. This CDR3 spans 12 amino acids. In DNA, the CDR3 is TGTGCCAGCAGTTTAATTGGCAATGGCTACACCTTC. Amino acid sequence: CASSLIGNGYTF.

The chain uses TRBV18 and TRBJ2-7; D is possibly TRBD1 (5 bases). CDR3 length equals 13 residues. Trimming removed 1 base from V and 6 bases from J, with 10 bases in between. Per germline, CDR1 KGHSH and CDR2 LQKENI. CDR3 coding DNA: TGTGCCAGCTCACCACGGGGCGAGTCCGAGCAGTACTTC. Protein: CASSPRGESEQYF.

The chain combines TRBV5-1 with TRBJ2-2; 8 bases are shared with TRBD1. The V gene end was trimmed by 1 base and the J gene end by 7 bases; junction bases not matched to a gene: 3. This CDR3 has 14 amino acids. Germline V gives CDR1 SGHRS, CDR2 YFSETQ. The CDR3, as DNA: TGCGCCAGCAGCTTGACAGGGGGTGGCGGGGAGCTGTTTTTT. It translates to CASSLTGGGGELFF.

This rearrangement joins TRBV28 to TRBJ2-5, with no clear D. The V gene lost 3 bases and the J gene lost 0 bases, with 14 bases spanning the gap. CDR1 MDHEN and CDR2 SYDVKM come from the germline V gene. CDR3 length equals 16 residues. The chain's CDR3 is CASSFPGGPYQETQYF. Here the CDR3 DNA reads TGTGCCAGCAGTTTCCCGGGCGGCCCGTACCAAGAGACCCAGTACTTC.

The rearrangement uses TRBV10-3 and TRBJ1-2, with 9 bases fitting TRBD1. V shed 4 bases and J 7 bases; nucleotides not matched to a gene: 1. Looked up from germline, CDR1 is ENHRY and CDR2 is SYGVKD. The CDR3 is 12 residues long. The CDR3 DNA sequence: TGTGCCATCAGTGGGGGACAGGGTGGCTACACCTTC. Residues: CAISGGQGGYTF.

The gene calls are TRBV30 and TRBJ2-1, with D hard to call. Looked up from germline, CDR1 is GTSNPN and CDR2 is SVGIG (reference sequence). CDR3 length: 13 amino acids. With 2 bases removed from V and 8 bases from J, the gap between germline ends came to 13 bases. The CDR3 sequence: CAWSKAVGYEQFF. CDR3 nucleotides: TGTGCCTGGAGTAAGGCTGTAGGGTATGAGCAGTTCTTC. Based on the CDR3 plus reference TRBV30 and TRBJ2-1, the full variable domain is SQTIHQWPATLVQPVGSPLSLECTVEGTSNPNLYWYRQAAGRGLQLLFYSVGIGQISSEVPQNLSASRPQDRQFILSSKKLLLSDSGFYLCAWSKAVGYEQFFGPGTRLTVL.

The rearrangement uses TRBV16 and TRBJ1-1; D is undetermined. Germline V gene data show CDR1 as KGHSY and CDR2 as FQNENV. CDR3 length: 13 amino acids. V was pared by 3 bases and J by 1 base, with 6 bases between. CDR3 DNA sequence: TGTGCCAGCAGCCACCGACAGAACACTGAAGCTTTCTTT. Translation: CASSHRQNTEAFF.

The V call is TRBV9, the J call TRBJ2-7; the match to TRBD2 covers 9 bases. This CDR3 comprises 15 residues. The germline gives CDR1 SGDLS, CDR2 YYNGEE. The V segment lost 0 bases and the J segment 4 bases; nucleotides outside the gene matches: 5. Written as DNA, the CDR3 is TGTGCCAGCAGCGTAGGACTAGCGGAGTTATACGAGCAGTACTTC. The encoded protein is CASSVGLAELYEQYF. Based on the CDR3 plus reference TRBV9 and TRBJ2-7, the full variable domain is DSGVTQTPKHLITATGQRVTLRCSPRSGDLSVYWYQQSLDQGLQFLIQYYNGEERAKGNILERFSAQQFPDLHSELNLSSLELGDSALYFCASSVGLAELYEQYFGPGTRLTVT.

J is TRBJ2-1 and V is TRBV4-1, with a possible D match to TRBD1 (5 bases). Germline V lookup: CDR1 MGHRA, CDR2 YSYEKL. The CDR3 has 19 amino acids. Between the trimmed V and J ends, which lost 0 bases and 3 bases, there was a span of 21 bases. The CDR3: CASSQEGAWPTKSYNEQFF. Here the CDR3 DNA reads TGCGCCAGCAGCCAAGAAGGGGCATGGCCGACAAAGAGCTACAATGAGCAGTTCTTC.

The rearrangement uses TRBV19 and TRBJ2-7, with 8 nucleotides matching TRBD2. The V and J ends lost 6 bases and 0 bases, in that order; junction bases with no gene match: 10. Per the germline V gene, CDR1 is LNHDA and CDR2 is SQIVND (reference sequence). This CDR3 is built from 16 residues. The CDR3 sequence is CASSPGVAGISYEQYF. CDR3 coding DNA: TGTGCCAGTAGCCCCGGGGTAGCGGGAATCTCCTACGAGCAGTACTTC.

The CDR3 bases are TGTGCCAGCAGTACCCCCCTCAAGTACCAAGAGACCCAGTACTTC. It specifies CASSTPLKYQETQYF. This chain connects TRBV28 to TRBJ2-5, with no clear D. Deletions cut 5 bases from V and 0 bases from J, with 13 bases between. The CDR3 runs to 15 residues. Germline CDR1 MDHEN, CDR2 SYDVKM.

CDR3 residues: CAISDSRSHEQYF. Written as DNA, the CDR3 is TGTGCCATCAGTGACTCTAGGTCCCACGAGCAGTACTTC. V and J are TRBV10-3 and TRBJ2-7; D gene ambiguous. Per germline, CDR1 ENHRY and CDR2 SYGVKD. The CDR3 consists of 13 residues. V was pared by 3 bases and J by 5 bases, with 11 bases between.

The V call is TRBV19, the J call TRBJ1-3; no clear D. The CDR3 totals 13 residues. The germline V and J ends were trimmed by 7 bases and 4 bases, with 11 bases remaining between them. Germline V gene lookup returns CDR1 LNHDA and CDR2 SQIVND (reference sequence). The CDR3 region has the DNA TGTGCCAGTACCCCAAGGGCAGGAAACACCATATATTTT. Protein product: CASTPRAGNTIYF. Together with reference TRBV19 and TRBJ1-3, the CDR3 gives the full variable domain: DGGITQSPKYLFRKEGQNVTLSCEQNLNHDAMYWYRQDPGQGLRLIYYSQIVNDFQKGDIAEGYSVSREKKESFPLTVTSAQKNPTAFYLCASTPRAGNTIYFGEGSWLTVV.

The J gene is TRBJ2-3, the V gene TRBV6-1, with 9 bases fitting TRBD2. The CDR3 has 16 residues. CDR1 is MNHNS, CDR2 SASEGT, per germline. V was pared by 6 bases and J by 3 bases, with 10 bases of the junction left unmatched. CDR3 region: CASREISGRLTDTQYF. CDR3 sequence (DNA): TGTGCCAGCAGAGAAATAAGCGGGAGGTTGACAGATACGCAGTATTTT.

A word on this clone: Possible read error: a much larger clone is one base away. CDR3 amino acids: CASSPPLAIQETQYF. CDR3 nucleotide sequence: TGTGCCAGCAGCCCCCCGCTAGCGATCCAAGAGACCCAGTACTTC. The chain employs TRBV7-9 and TRBJ2-5; D is possibly TRBD2 (6 bases). Germline values: CDR1 SEHNR, CDR2 FQNEAQ (reference sequence). V was clipped by 5 bases and J by 1 base, with 14 bases between them. The CDR3 has 15 amino acids.

V usage is TRBV6-2 or TRBV6-3 and J usage is TRBJ1-1; unclear D gene. The CDR3 is 13 amino acids. The ends were cut back, 6 bases at V and 1 base at J, with 9 bases in the middle. CDR1 is MNHEY and CDR2 is SVGEGT in the germline V gene. The CDR3 region is CASSSAQNTEAFF. In nucleotides, the CDR3 is TGTGCCAGCAGCTCGGCACAGAACACTGAAGCTTTCTTT.

The gene calls are TRBV12-3 or TRBV12-4 and TRBJ1-2, with D uncertain. The V gene lost 6 bases and the J gene lost 6 bases, with 11 bases spanning the gap. The CDR3 sequence is 12 residues long. As DNA, the CDR3 is TGTGCCAGCAGATCGGGTGGGAATGGCTACACCTTC. Its protein product is CASRSGGNGYTF.

CDR3 sequence (DNA): TGTGCCAGCAGCCGGGGACTAGCGTGGGAGACCCAGTACTTC. It is translated as CASSRGLAWETQYF. The chain has TRBV11-2 and TRBJ2-5; 10 nucleotides align to TRBD2. The length of the CDR3 is 14 residues. Unmatched junction bases numbered 5, after V lost 5 bases and J lost 5 bases. The germline V gene has CDR1 SGHAT and CDR2 FQNNGV.

The gene calls are TRBV19 and TRBJ1-5; D may be TRBD1 (5 bases). CDR3 size: 14 residues. CDR1 and CDR2 (germline): LNHDA, SQIVND (reference sequence). Deletions cut 5 bases from V and 4 bases from J, with 12 bases between. CDR3: CASSVSQGNQPQHF. In DNA, the CDR3 is TGTGCCAGTAGTGTATCTCAGGGAAATCAGCCCCAGCATTTT.

The chain has TRBV15 and TRBJ2-7, with TRBD1 matching over 9 bases. In germline, CDR1 is LNHNV, CDR2 YYDKDF (reference sequence). The J segment lost 1 base and the V segment lost 0 bases, leaving 7 bases of the junction unmatched. The CDR3 runs to 17 residues. For the CDR3, the DNA is TGTGCCACCAGCAGAGATACCGGACAGGGGCTTTCCTACGAGCAGTACTTC. It codes for CATSRDTGQGLSYEQYF.

The rearrangement uses TRBV7-9 and TRBJ2-1; the D is unclear. This CDR3 has 11 residues. V lost 0 bases to trimming and J lost 10 bases, with 4 bases between them. Germline V gives CDR1 SEHNR, CDR2 FQNEAQ (reference sequence). This CDR3 is CASSLAAEQFF. The CDR3 nucleotides are TGTGCCAGCAGCTTAGCTGCAGAGCAGTTCTTC.

The chain uses TRBV6-5 and TRBJ2-1; 16 bases are a match to TRBD2. CDR3 size: 14 residues. Germline V gene data show CDR1 as MNHEY and CDR2 as SVGAGI. V trimming: 8 bases; J trimming: 8 bases; junction bases outside the gene matches: 3. CDR3 in amino acids: CASGGLAGGYEQFF. The CDR3 DNA reads as TGTGCCAGCGGGGGACTAGCGGGAGGGTATGAGCAGTTCTTC.